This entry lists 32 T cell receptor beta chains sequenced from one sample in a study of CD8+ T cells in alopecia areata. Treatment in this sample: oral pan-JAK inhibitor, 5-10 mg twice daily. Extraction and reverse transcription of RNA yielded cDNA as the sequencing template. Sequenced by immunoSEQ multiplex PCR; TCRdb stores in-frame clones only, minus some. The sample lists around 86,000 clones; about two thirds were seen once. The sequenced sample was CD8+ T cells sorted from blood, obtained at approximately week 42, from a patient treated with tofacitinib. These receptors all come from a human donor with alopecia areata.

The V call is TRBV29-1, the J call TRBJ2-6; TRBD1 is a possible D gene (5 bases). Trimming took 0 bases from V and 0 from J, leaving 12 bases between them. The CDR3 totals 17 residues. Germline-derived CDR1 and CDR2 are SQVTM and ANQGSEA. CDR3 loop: CSVEDLGQGSGANVLTF. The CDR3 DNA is TGCAGCGTTGAAGATCTTGGACAAGGCTCTGGGGCCAACGTCCTGACTTTC.

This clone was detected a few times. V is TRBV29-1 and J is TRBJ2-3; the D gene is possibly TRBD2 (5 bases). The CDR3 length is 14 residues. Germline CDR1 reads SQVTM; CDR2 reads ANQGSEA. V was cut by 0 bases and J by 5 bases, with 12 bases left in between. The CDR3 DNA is TGCAGCGTTGAAGATACGGGAAAGCTAGATACGCAGTATTTT. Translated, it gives CSVEDTGKLDTQYF.

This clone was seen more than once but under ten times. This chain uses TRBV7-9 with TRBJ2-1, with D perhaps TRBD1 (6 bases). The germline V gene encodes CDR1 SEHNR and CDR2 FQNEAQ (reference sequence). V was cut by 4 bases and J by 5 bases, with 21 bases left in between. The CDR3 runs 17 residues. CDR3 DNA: TGTGCCAGCAGCTATGACAGGACAGCCAGGCGTCACAATGAGCAGTTCTTC. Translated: CASSYDRTARRHNEQFF.

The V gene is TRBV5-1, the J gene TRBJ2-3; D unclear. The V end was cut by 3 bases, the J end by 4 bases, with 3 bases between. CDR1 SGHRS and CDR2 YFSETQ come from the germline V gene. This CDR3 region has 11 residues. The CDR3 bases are TGCGCCAGCAGCTCCCCAGATACGCAGTATTTT. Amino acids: CASSSPDTQYF.

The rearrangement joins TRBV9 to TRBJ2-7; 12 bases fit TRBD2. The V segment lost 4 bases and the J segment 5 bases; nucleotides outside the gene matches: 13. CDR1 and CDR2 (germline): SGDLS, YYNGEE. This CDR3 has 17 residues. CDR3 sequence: CASSPGLAGSIGDEQYF. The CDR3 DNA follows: TGTGCCAGCAGCCCTGGACTAGCGGGGTCGATCGGGGACGAGCAGTACTTC.

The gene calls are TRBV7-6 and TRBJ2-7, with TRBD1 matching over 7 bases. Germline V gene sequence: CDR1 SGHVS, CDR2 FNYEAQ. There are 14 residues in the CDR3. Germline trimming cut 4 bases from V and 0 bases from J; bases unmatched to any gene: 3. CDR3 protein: CASSSGQSSYEQYF. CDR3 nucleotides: TGTGCCAGCAGCTCGGGACAGAGCTCCTACGAGCAGTACTTC.

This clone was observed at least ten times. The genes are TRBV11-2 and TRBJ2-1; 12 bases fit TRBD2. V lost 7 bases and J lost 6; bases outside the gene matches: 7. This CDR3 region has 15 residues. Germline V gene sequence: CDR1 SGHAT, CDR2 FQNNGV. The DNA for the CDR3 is TGTGCCAGCACCGTTACTAGCGGGGGGATCAATGAGCAGTTCTTC. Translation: CASTVTSGGINEQFF.

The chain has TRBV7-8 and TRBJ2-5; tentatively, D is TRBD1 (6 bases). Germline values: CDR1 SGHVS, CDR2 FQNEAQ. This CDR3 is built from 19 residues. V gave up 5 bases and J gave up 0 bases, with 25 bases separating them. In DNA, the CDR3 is TGTGCCAGCAGCCTAGTAGGAGCACCGGGACAAGTTTACCAAGAGACCCAGTACTTC. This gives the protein CASSLVGAPGQVYQETQYF.

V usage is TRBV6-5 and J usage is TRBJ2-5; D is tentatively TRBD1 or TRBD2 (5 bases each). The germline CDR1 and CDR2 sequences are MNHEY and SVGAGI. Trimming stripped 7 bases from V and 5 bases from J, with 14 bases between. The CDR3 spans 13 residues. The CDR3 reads CASITRDGETQYF. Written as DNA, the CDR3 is TGTGCCAGCATCACCAGGGACGGGGAGACCCAGTACTTC.

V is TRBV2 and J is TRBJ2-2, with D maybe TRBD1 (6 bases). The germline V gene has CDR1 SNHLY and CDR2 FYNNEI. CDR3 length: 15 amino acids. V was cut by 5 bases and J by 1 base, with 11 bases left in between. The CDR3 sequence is CASSYLTGNTGELFF. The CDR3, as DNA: TGTGCCAGCAGTTACCTGACAGGGAACACCGGGGAGCTGTTTTTT. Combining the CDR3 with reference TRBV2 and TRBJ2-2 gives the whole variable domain EPEVTQTPSHQVTQMGQEVILRCVPISNHLYFYWYRQILGQKVEFLVSFYNNEISEKSEIFDDQFSVERPDGSNFTLKIRSTKLEDSAMYFCASSYLTGNTGELFFGEGSRLTVL.

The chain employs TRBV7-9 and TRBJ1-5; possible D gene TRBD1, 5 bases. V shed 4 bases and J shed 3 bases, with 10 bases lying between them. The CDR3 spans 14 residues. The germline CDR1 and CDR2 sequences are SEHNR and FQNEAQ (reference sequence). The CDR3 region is CASSSGTYNQPQHF. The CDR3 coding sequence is TGTGCCAGCAGCTCTGGGACTTACAATCAGCCCCAGCATTTT.

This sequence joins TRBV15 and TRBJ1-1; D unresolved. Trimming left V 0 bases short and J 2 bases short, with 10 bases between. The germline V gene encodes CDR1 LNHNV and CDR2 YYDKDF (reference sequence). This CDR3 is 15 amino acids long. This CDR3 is CATSRDWQANTEAFF. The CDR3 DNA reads TGTGCCACCAGCAGAGATTGGCAGGCTAACACTGAAGCTTTCTTT.

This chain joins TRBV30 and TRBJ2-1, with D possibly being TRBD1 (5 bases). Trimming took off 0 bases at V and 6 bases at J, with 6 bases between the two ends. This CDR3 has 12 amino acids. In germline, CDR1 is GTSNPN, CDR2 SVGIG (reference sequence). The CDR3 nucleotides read TGTGCCTGGAGTGTAGGGGTCAATGAGCAGTTCTTC. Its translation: CAWSVGVNEQFF.

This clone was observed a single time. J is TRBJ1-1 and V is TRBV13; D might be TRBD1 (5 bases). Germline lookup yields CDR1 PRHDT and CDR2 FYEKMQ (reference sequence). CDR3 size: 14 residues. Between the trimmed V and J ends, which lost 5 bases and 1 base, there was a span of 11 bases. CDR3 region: CASSDRGKNTEAFF. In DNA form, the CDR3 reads TGTGCCAGCAGCGATAGGGGAAAGAACACTGAAGCTTTCTTT.

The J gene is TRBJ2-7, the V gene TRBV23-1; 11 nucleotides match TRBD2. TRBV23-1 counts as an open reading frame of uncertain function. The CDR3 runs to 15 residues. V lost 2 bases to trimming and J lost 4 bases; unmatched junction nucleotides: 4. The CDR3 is CASSQVSSGGYEQYF. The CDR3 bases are TGCGCCAGCAGTCAAGTGTCTAGCGGGGGGTACGAGCAGTACTTC.

The CDR3 DNA follows: TGTGCCTGGGGCATCGGGAACACTGAAGCTTTCTTT. Translating gives CAWGIGNTEAFF. The chain uses TRBV30 and TRBJ1-1, with D hard to call. CDR1 is GTSNPN, CDR2 SVGIG, per germline (reference sequence). Trimming removed 5 bases from V and 1 base from J, with 8 bases in between. The CDR3 has 12 residues.

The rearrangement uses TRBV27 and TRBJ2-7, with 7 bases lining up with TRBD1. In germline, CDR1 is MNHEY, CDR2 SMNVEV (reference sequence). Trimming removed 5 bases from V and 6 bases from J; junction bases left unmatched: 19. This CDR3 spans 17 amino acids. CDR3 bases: TGTGCCAGCAGTCCACTCCCCGGGACAGAACTTTCCGGCGAGCAGTACTTC. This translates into CASSPLPGTELSGEQYF.

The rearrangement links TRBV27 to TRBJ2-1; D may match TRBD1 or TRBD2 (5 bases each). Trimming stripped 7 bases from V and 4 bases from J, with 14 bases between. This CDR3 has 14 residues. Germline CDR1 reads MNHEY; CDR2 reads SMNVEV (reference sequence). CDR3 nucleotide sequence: TGTGCCAGCATTGGGGGTATCCTATACAATGAGCAGTTCTTC. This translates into CASIGGILYNEQFF.

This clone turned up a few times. The CDR3: CASSVGGAEQYF. DNA of the CDR3: TGTGCCAGCAGCGTAGGAGGGGCCGAGCAGTACTTC. The chain combines TRBV9 with TRBJ2-7; D could derive from TRBD1 or TRBD2 (5 bases each). V lost 0 bases and J 6 bases, leaving 7 bases between the germline ends. In germline, CDR1 is SGDLS, CDR2 YYNGEE. The CDR3 runs 12 residues.

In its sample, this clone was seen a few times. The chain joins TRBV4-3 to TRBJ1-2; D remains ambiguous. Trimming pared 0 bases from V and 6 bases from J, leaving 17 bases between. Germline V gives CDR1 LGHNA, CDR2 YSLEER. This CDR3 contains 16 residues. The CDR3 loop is CASSQDQIGDTDGYTF. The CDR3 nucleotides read TGCGCCAGCAGCCAAGATCAGATTGGAGACACGGATGGCTACACCTTC.

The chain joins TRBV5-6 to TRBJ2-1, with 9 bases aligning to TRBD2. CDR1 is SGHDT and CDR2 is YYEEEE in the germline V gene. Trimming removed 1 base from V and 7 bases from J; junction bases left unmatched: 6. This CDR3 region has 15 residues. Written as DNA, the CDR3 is TGTGCCAGCAGCTTGTGGCGGGGGGGCAAGAATGAGCAGTTCTTC. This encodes CASSLWRGGKNEQFF. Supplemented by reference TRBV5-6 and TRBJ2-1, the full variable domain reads DAGVTQSPTHLIKTRGQQVTLRCSPKSGHDTVSWYQQALGQGPQFIFQYYEEEERQRGNFPDRFSGHQFPNYSSELNVNALLLGDSALYLCASSLWRGGKNEQFFGPGTRLTVL.

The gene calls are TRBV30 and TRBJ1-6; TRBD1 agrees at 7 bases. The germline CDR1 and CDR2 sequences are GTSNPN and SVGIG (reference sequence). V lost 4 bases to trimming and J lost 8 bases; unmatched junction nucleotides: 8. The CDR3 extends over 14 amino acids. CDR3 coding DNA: TGTGCCTGGACCGGACAGGCCCTGGATTCACCCCTCCACTTT. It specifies CAWTGQALDSPLHF. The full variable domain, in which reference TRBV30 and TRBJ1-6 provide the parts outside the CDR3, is SQTIHQWPATLVQPVGSPLSLECTVEGTSNPNLYWYRQAAGRGLQLLFYSVGIGQISSEVPQNLSASRPQDRQFILSSKKLLLSDSGFYLCAWTGQALDSPLHFGNGTRLTVT.

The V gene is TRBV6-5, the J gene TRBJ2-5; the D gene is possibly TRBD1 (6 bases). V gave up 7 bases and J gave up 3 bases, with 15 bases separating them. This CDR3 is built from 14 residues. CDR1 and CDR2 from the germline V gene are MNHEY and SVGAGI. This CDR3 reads CASTPTGNEETQYF. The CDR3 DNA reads TGTGCCAGCACTCCTACAGGGAACGAAGAGACCCAGTACTTC.

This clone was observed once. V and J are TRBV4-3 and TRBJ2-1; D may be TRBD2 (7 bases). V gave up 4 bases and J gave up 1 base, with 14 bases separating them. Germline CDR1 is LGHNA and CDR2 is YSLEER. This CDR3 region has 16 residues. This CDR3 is CASSLGGAGSYNEQFF. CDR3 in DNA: TGCGCCAGCAGCCTGGGGGGGGCCGGGTCCTACAATGAGCAGTTCTTC.

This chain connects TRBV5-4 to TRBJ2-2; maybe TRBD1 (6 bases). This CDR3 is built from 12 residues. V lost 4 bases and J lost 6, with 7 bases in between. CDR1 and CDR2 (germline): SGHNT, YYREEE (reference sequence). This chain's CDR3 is CASSPGAGELFF. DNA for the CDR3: TGTGCCAGCAGCCCAGGGGCCGGGGAGCTGTTTTTT.

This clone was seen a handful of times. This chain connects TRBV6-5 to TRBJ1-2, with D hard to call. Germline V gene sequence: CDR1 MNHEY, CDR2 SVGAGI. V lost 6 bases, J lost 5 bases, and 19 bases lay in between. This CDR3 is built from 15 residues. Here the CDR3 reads CASRHATSAGYGYTF. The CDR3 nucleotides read TGTGCCAGCAGACATGCCACGAGTGCAGGTTATGGCTACACCTTC.

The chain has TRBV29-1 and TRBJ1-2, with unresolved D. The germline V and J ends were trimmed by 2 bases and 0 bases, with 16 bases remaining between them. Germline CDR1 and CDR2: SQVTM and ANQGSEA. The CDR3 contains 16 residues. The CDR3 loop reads CSVEIPPTESNYGYTF. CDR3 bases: TGCAGCGTTGAAATTCCCCCAACTGAATCTAACTATGGCTACACCTTC.

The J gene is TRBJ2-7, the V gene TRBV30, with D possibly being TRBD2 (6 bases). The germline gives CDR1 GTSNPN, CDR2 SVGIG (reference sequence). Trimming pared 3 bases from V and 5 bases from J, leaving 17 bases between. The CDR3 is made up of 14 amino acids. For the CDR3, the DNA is TGTGCCTGGAGCCTAGGTGGGGGGATCCACGAGCAGTACTTC. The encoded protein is CAWSLGGGIHEQYF.

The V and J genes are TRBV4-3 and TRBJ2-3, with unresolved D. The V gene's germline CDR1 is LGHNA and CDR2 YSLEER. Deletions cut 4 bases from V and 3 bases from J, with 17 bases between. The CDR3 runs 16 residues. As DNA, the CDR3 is TGCGCCAGCAGCCCGCACTACCGCGCAACAACAGATACGCAGTATTTT. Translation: CASSPHYRATTDTQYF.

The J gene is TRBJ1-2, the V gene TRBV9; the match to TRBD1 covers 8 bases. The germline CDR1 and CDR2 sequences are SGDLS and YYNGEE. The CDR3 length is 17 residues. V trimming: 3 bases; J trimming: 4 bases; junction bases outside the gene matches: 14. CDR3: CASSAGLRGQGLYGYTF. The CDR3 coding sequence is TGTGCCAGCAGCGCCGGACTTCGAGGACAGGGCCTCTATGGCTACACCTTC.

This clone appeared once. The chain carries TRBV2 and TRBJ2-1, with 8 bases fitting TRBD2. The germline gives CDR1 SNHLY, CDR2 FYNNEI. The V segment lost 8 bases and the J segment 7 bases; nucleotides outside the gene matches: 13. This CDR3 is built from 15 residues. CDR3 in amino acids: CASVLTAGVRNEQFF. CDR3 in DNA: TGTGCCAGCGTGCTAACAGCGGGGGTTAGGAATGAGCAGTTCTTC.

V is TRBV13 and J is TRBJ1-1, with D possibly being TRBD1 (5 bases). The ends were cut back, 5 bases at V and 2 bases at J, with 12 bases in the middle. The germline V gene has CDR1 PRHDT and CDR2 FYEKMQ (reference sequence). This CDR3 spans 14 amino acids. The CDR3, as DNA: TGTGCCAGCAGCACTAGGACAAGAAACACTGAAGCTTTCTTT. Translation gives CASSTRTRNTEAFF.